A selection of T cell receptor beta chains follows, all from one sample in a study of cytomegalovirus exposure and HLA in healthy donors. The method was immunoSEQ multiplex PCR; TCRdb's version includes in-frame clones alone and lacks a portion of them. The sample lists some 150,000 clones, approximately 79% occurring once. The sequencing input was PBMCs. The receptors shown here come from a man aged 35 to 55 in good health and CMV-seropositive. Both conserved end residues are part of each CDR3. Each record gives: clone size, D gene, J gene, V gene, CDR3 DNA, CDR3 protein. D genes are given only for firm matches. Not all rows give a size; the values are once, few, many and, for expanded clones, a class.

-,-,TRBJ2-1,TRBV27,TGTGCCAGCAGTTTTATGCGGGGAGTAGGCCATGAGCAGTTCTTC,CASSFMRGVGHEQFF
-,-,TRBJ2-6,TRBV28,TGTGCCAGCAGTAGGGCAGTTAACAGGGGAGGTCGGGCTGGGGCCAACGTCCTGACTTTC,CASSRAVNRGGRAGANVLTF
-,TRBD2,TRBJ2-3,TRBV5-1,TGCGCCAGCAGCTCCTTAGCGGGAGATGGCACAGATACGCAGTATTTT,CASSSLAGDGTDTQYF
-,-,TRBJ1-1,TRBV7-9,TGTGCCAGCAGCTCGGGACTTATGAACACTGAAGCTTTCTTT,CASSSGLMNTEAFF
-,TRBD2,TRBJ2-3,TRBV29-1,TGCAGCGTACGTACCGGGACTAGCGGCACAGATACGCAGTATTTT,CSVRTGTSGTDTQYF
-,-,TRBJ2-6,TRBV28,TGTGCCAGCAGTTTTAACACAGGGAACTCTGGGGCCAACGTCCTGACTTTC,CASSFNTGNSGANVLTF
once,TRBD2,TRBJ2-7,TRBV11-1,TGTGCCAGCAGCCCCGCCCTAGCGGAGTCCTACGAGCAGTACTTC,CASSPALAESYEQYF
-,TRBD2,TRBJ2-3,TRBV2,TGTGCCAGCAGTGAAGGAAGAGCGGGAGGGGGAGATACGCAGTATTTT,CASSEGRAGGGDTQYF
-,-,TRBJ2-7,TRBV11-2,TGTGCCAGCAACCCCTGGGGCGCCACCTACGAGCAGTACTTC,CASNPWGATYEQYF
-,-,TRBJ2-1,TRBV30,TGTGCCTGGAGTGCCGACAGAAACAATGAGCAGTTCTTC,CAWSADRNNEQFF
-,TRBD1,TRBJ2-7,TRBV28,TGTGCCAGCAGGCGCCACGGACAGGGTGTGGGGAGCGAGCAGTACTTC,CASRRHGQGVGSEQYF
-,TRBD2,TRBJ2-5,TRBV5-1,TGCGCCAGCAGCTTGACTAGCGGGAGTACGGAGACCCAGTACTTC,CASSLTSGSTETQYF
-,TRBD2,TRBJ2-7,TRBV29-1,TGCAGCGTCGCCCGACTAGCGGGAGAGGACGAGCAGTACTTC,CSVARLAGEDEQYF
-,TRBD1,TRBJ1-1,TRBV11-3,TGTGCCAGCAGCTTAGGTTCCGGACAGGCTCCATTCCAAGCTTTCTTT,CASSLGSGQAPFQAFF
-,-,TRBJ2-1,TRBV7-7,TGTGCCAGCAGCCTAGGCCCCGGTGAACGTGGTGAGCAGTTCTTC,CASSLGPGERGEQFF
once,-,TRBJ1-1,TRBV7-3,TGTGCCAGCAGCTTAAGCGGGGAGCAGCCTGAAGCTTTCTTT,CASSLSGEQPEAFF
-,-,TRBJ1-4,TRBV5-1,TGCGCCAGCAGCCCGGGAGATGTTAGTGAAAAACTGTTTTTT,CASSPGDVSEKLFF
-,TRBD1,TRBJ1-1,TRBV4-2,TGTGCCAGCAGCCAAATTTTCGGTAAGGGGACAGGGGGCTTAAGGGGCACTGAAGCTTTCTTT,CASSQIFGKGTGGLRGTEAFF
-,TRBD1,TRBJ2-5,TRBV11-3,TGTGCCAGCAGCTTAGACTCCCCCGGGACAGGGGGCGACGAGACCCAGTACTTC,CASSLDSPGTGGDETQYF
-,TRBD2,TRBJ2-7,TRBV19,TGTGCCAGTAGTGGGGACTACTACGAGCAGTACTTC,CASSGDYYEQYF
-,TRBD2,TRBJ2-3,TRBV7-3,TGTGCCAGCAGCTCGGGACTAGCGGGAGCCGGAGATACGCAGTATTTT,CASSSGLAGAGDTQYF
-,TRBD2,TRBJ2-1,TRBV11-2,TGTGCCAGCAGCTTAGGGGGCGGGAGAGTTTACAATGAGCAGTTCTTC,CASSLGGGRVYNEQFF
-,-,TRBJ2-2,TRBV5-1,TGCGCCAGCAGCCTCCAACTAGGTAGCACCGGGGAGCTGTTTTTT,CASSLQLGSTGELFF
few,-,TRBJ2-2,TRBV6-4,TGTGCCAGCAGCCAGAACACCGGGGAGCTGTTTTTT,CASSQNTGELFF
-,TRBD1,TRBJ1-2,TRBV5-6,TGTGCCAGCAGCTTAGGACAGGATAACTATGGCTACACCTTC,CASSLGQDNYGYTF
-,-,TRBJ2-7,TRBV7-6,TGTGCCAGCAGCTTACTTATCGGGGTCGGCCAAATTCCTAAATTCTCCTACGAGCAGTACTTC,CASSLLIGVGQIPKFSYEQYF
-,TRBD2,TRBJ2-7,TRBV6-1,TGTGCCAGTGGAATAGCGGGGTCCTACGAGCAGTACTTC,CASGIAGSYEQYF
-,TRBD2,TRBJ2-7,TRBV6-1,TGTGCCAGCAGTGAAGCGCTTCTAGGAGCGGGAGGAATCTACGAGCAGTACTTC,CASSEALLGAGGIYEQYF
-,-,TRBJ2-1,TRBV10-1,TGCGCCAGCAGTAGCGGTCAATACAATGAGCAGTTCTTC,CASSSGQYNEQFF
-,TRBD2,TRBJ2-5,TRBV27,TGTGCCAGCAGTCAGGGACTAGCGGGAGTACTGGAGACCCAGTACTTC,CASSQGLAGVLETQYF
-,-,TRBJ2-7,TRBV14,TGTGCCAGCAGCCGTGAACAGGGTATAGGCGAGCAGTACTTC,CASSREQGIGEQYF
-,TRBD1,TRBJ1-1,TRBV27,TGTGCCAGCTGGACAGGGGGGTCTGAAGCTTTCTTT,CASWTGGSEAFF
-,-,TRBJ2-5,TRBV6-1,TGTGCCAGCAGTGAAGCTCCCGCAGGCCCCGGAGGGCTAATGTACCAAGAGACCCAGTACTTC,CASSEAPAGPGGLMYQETQYF
-,-,TRBJ2-1,TRBV11-2,TGTGCCAGCAGCTTCCAGGGCGCCATCAATGAGCAGTTCTTC,CASSFQGAINEQFF
few,TRBD2,TRBJ2-5,TRBV5-4,TGTGCCAGCAGCTTGCGTCGACTAGCCCGATCAGAGACCCAGTACTTC,CASSLRRLARSETQYF
once,-,TRBJ1-4,TRBV28,TGTGCCAGCAGCCTAATAACAACTAATGAAAAACTGTTTTTT,CASSLITTNEKLFF
once,TRBD1,TRBJ1-6,TRBV6-1,TGTGCCAGCAGTGACAGGGGGAATAATTCACCCCTCCACTTT,CASSDRGNNSPLHF
-,TRBD1,TRBJ1-1,TRBV5-1,TGCGCCAGCAGCTGGGACAGGGAGTTGAACACTGAAGCTTTCTTT,CASSWDRELNTEAFF
-,TRBD1,TRBJ2-3,TRBV19,TGTGCCAGTAGCCGACAGGGGAGCACAGATACGCAGTATTTT,CASSRQGSTDTQYF
once,TRBD2,TRBJ2-5,TRBV7-6,TGTGCCAGCAGCCTGGGGACTAGCGGAACGGGCGAGACCCAGTACTTC,CASSLGTSGTGETQYF